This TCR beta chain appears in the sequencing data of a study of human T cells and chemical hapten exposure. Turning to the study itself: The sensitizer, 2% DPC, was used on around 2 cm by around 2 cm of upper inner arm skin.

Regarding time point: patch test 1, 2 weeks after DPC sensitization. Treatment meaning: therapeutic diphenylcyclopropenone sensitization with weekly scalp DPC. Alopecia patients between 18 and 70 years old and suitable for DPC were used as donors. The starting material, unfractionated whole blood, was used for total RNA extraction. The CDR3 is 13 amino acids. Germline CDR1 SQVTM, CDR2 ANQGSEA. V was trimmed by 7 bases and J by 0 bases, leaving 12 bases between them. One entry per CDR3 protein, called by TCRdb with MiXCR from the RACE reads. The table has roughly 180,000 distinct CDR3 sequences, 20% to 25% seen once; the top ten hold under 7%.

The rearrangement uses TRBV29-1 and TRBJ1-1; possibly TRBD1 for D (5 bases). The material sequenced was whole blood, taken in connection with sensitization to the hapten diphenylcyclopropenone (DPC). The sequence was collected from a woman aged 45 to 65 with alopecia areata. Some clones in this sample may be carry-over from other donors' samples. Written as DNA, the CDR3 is TGCAGCGGCGAGCAGGGCATGAACACTGAAGCTTTCTTT. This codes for CSGEQGMNTEAFF. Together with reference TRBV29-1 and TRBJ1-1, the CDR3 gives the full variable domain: SAVISQKPSRDICQRGTSLTIQCQVDSQVTMMFWYRQQPGQSLTLIATANQGSEATYESGFVIDKFPISRPNLTFSTLTVSNMSPEDSSIYLCSGEQGMNTEAFFGQGTRLTVV.